The 31 T cell receptor beta chains presented below share a single source sample, sequenced in a study of cytotoxic CD8 clonotypes in ibrutinib-treated CLL. Libraries were prepared by immunoSEQ multiplex PCR; TCRdb keeps only in-frame clonotypes and omits some of them. The sample lists 97,000 or so clones, about 78% occurring once. Sequences were derived from PBMCs, sampled after 12 months of ibrutinib treatment. The receptors originated from a human donor with chronic lymphocytic leukemia.

The rearrangement joins TRBV6-1 to TRBJ1-2; D remains ambiguous. Germline V gene lookup returns CDR1 MNHNS and CDR2 SASEGT. The CDR3 covers 13 residues. Between the trimmed V and J ends, which lost 2 bases and 5 bases, there was a span of 9 bases. The DNA of the CDR3 is TGTGCCAGCAGTGAACGGGCGGGATATGGCTACACCTTC. Translated: CASSERAGYGYTF.

J is TRBJ1-4 and V is TRBV9; 7 bases are shared with TRBD1. Germline V gene sequence: CDR1 SGDLS, CDR2 YYNGEE. The junction had 10 bases not matched to a gene; V was cut back by 4 bases and J by 7 bases. The CDR3 runs to 15 residues. The chain's CDR3 is CASSQVTGESEKLFF. The DNA for the CDR3 is TGTGCCAGCAGCCAAGTAACAGGGGAGAGTGAAAAACTGTTTTTT.

The chain employs TRBV19 and TRBJ1-5; D gene ambiguous. V lost 3 bases to trimming and J lost 0 bases, with 21 bases between them. Per the germline V gene, CDR1 is LNHDA and CDR2 is SQIVND (reference sequence). CDR3 length: 19 residues. The CDR3 DNA reads as TGTGCCAGTAGTATTAAAAGGGCTGATATCCCTTATAGCAATCAGCCCCAGCATTTT. Its protein product is CASSIKRADIPYSNQPQHF.

The chain couples TRBV25-1 to TRBJ1-4; D not resolved. CDR1 is MGHDK and CDR2 is SYGVNS in the germline V gene. V was shortened by 2 bases and J by 4 bases, with 8 bases between the two germline ends. This CDR3 contains 14 residues. The CDR3 DNA follows: TGTGCCAGCAGTGAAACGAGAGGTAATGAAAAACTGTTTTTT. Residues: CASSETRGNEKLFF.

This clone has just a few counts. The chain employs TRBV28 and TRBJ1-3; D is ambiguous. V lost 8 bases, J lost 2 bases, and 10 bases lay in between. This CDR3 spans 13 amino acids. Germline CDR1 reads MDHEN; CDR2 reads SYDVKM. This CDR3 reads CASWVGTGNTIYF. The DNA of the CDR3 is TGTGCCAGCTGGGTGGGGACTGGAAACACCATATATTTT.

The chain combines TRBV7-8 with TRBJ1-5; TRBD1 matches 10 bases. The CDR3 covers 17 residues. With 2 bases clipped from V and 0 bases from J, the junction kept 4 bases outside the gene matches. Germline lookup yields CDR1 SGHVS and CDR2 FQNEAQ. The CDR3 bases are TGTGCCAGCAGCTTACGGGACAGGGGCTATAGCAATCAGCCCCAGCATTTT. This sequence encodes CASSLRDRGYSNQPQHF. Drawing the rest from reference TRBV7-8 and TRBJ1-5, the complete variable domain is GAGVSQSPRYKVAKRGQDVALRCDPISGHVSLFWYQQALGQGPEFLTYFQNEAQLDKSGLPSDRFFAERPEGSVSTLKIQRTQQEDSAVYLCASSLRDRGYSNQPQHFGDGTRLSIL.

J is TRBJ2-5 and V is TRBV4-2; 7 bases are shared with TRBD1. CDR1 is LGHNA, CDR2 YNFKEQ, per germline. The CDR3 has 14 amino acids. J lost 1 base, V lost 6 bases, and 5 bases had no gene match. The CDR3 sequence is CASSPRGTQETQYF. In nucleotides, the CDR3 is TGTGCCAGCAGTCCCAGGGGGACCCAAGAGACCCAGTACTTC.

This chain connects TRBV2 to TRBJ2-2; possibly TRBD2 for D (5 bases). V lost 8 bases to trimming and J lost 0 bases, with 13 bases between them. Germline V gene data show CDR1 as SNHLY and CDR2 as FYNNEI. The CDR3 length is 15 residues. In DNA form, the CDR3 reads TGTGCCAGCGCGGACGGGGAACCGAACACCGGGGAGCTGTTTTTT. It yields the protein CASADGEPNTGELFF.

The rearrangement links TRBV7-6 to TRBJ2-2; no firm D call. There are 13 residues in the CDR3. CDR1 is SGHVS and CDR2 is FNYEAQ in the germline V gene. Trimming took off 4 bases at V and 4 bases at J, with 7 bases between the two ends. Here the CDR3 reads CASSSTPTGELFF. The CDR3, as DNA: TGTGCCAGCAGCTCGACACCCACCGGGGAGCTGTTTTTT.

The genes are TRBV10-3 and TRBJ2-5; D is perhaps TRBD2 (5 bases). Germline lookup yields CDR1 ENHRY and CDR2 SYGVKD. The CDR3 extends over 12 amino acids. V was pared by 11 bases and J by 1 base, with 11 bases between. Written as DNA, the CDR3 is TGTGCCTCCAAGGACTTCCAAGAGACCCAGTACTTC. The encoded protein is CASKDFQETQYF.

The chain is built from TRBV11-2 and TRBJ1-1; D unclear. The CDR3 is made up of 14 amino acids. V lost 4 bases and J lost 1, with 10 bases in between. CDR1 is SGHAT and CDR2 is FQNNGV in the germline V gene. The CDR3: CASSSSVSNTEAFF. The CDR3 nucleotides read TGTGCCAGCAGCTCATCAGTGTCGAACACTGAAGCTTTCTTT.

The V and J genes are TRBV4-1 and TRBJ2-3; D is possibly TRBD1 (5 bases). Germline V gene lookup returns CDR1 MGHRA and CDR2 YSYEKL. This CDR3 has 18 amino acids. Trimming cost V 0 bases and J 3 bases, with 19 bases left between them. CDR3: CASSQDPPPQGGTDTQYF. The CDR3 bases are TGCGCCAGCAGCCAAGATCCTCCCCCCCAGGGTGGAACAGATACGCAGTATTTT.

This CDR3 is CASKRGEGDTGELFF. DNA for the CDR3: TGCGCCAGCAAACGGGGCGAGGGGGACACCGGGGAGCTGTTTTTT. The V gene is TRBV5-1, the J gene TRBJ2-2, with D possibly being TRBD1 (6 bases). Trimming stripped 6 bases from V and 3 bases from J, with 15 bases between. Germline CDR1 is SGHRS and CDR2 is YFSETQ. The CDR3 spans 15 residues.

V and J are TRBV29-1 and TRBJ1-2; 7 nucleotides align to TRBD1. V was pared by 0 bases and J by 7 bases, with 5 bases of the junction left unmatched. The CDR3 has 13 residues. Germline V gene sequence: CDR1 SQVTM, CDR2 ANQGSEA. The CDR3 is CSVEEYRGSGYTF. The CDR3 coding sequence is TGCAGCGTTGAAGAATACAGGGGTAGTGGCTACACCTTC.

Note on this clone: An end of the junction differs from the germline gene, which may be a read error. The chain uses TRBV13 and TRBJ2-7; 9 bases fit TRBD2. The CDR3 extends over 17 amino acids. CDR1 is PRHDT, CDR2 FYEKMQ, per germline (reference sequence). CDR3 in amino acids: CASSFGKDSGGSNEQYF. DNA for the CDR3: TGTGCCAGCAGCTTCGGAAAGGATAGCGGGGGCTCCAACGAGCAGTACTTC.

V and J are TRBV5-1 and TRBJ2-5, with 7 bases lining up with TRBD1. Germline trimming cut 0 bases from V and 3 bases from J; bases unmatched to any gene: 2. The CDR3 has 14 residues. Germline V lookup: CDR1 SGHRS, CDR2 YFSETQ. The CDR3 is CASSLGGQKETQYF. The CDR3 nucleotides are TGCGCCAGCAGCTTGGGGGGACAGAAAGAGACCCAGTACTTC.

The rearrangement links TRBV28 to TRBJ1-1; no firm D call. The CDR3 length is 16 residues. The V and J ends lost 3 bases and 1 base respectively, with 15 bases between them. Germline V lookup: CDR1 MDHEN, CDR2 SYDVKM. The CDR3 sequence is CASSFGLDPSNTEAFF. The DNA for the CDR3 is TGTGCCAGCAGTTTCGGCCTGGACCCTTCGAACACTGAAGCTTTCTTT.

The V call is TRBV6-6, the J call TRBJ2-7; 8 positions match TRBD1. The CDR3 is 13 residues long. Germline lookup yields CDR1 MNHNY and CDR2 SVGAGI (reference sequence). Trimming took 2 bases from V and 6 from J; bases not matched to a gene: 3. CDR3 residues: CASSYDRGTEQYF. CDR3 bases: TGTGCCAGCAGTTACGACAGGGGAACCGAGCAGTACTTC.

This chain joins TRBV11-3 and TRBJ1-6, with D tentatively TRBD1 (5 bases). With 4 bases removed from V and 3 bases from J, the gap between germline ends came to 10 bases. This CDR3 comprises 15 residues. Germline CDR1 and CDR2: SGHNT and YENEEA. In DNA form, the CDR3 reads TGTGCCAGCAGCTCTGGGGGTTACTATAATTCACCCCTCCACTTT. Translating gives CASSSGGYYNSPLHF. The full variable domain, rest sourced from reference TRBV11-3 and TRBJ1-6, is EAGVVQSPRYKIIEKKQPVAFWCNPISGHNTLYWYLQNLGQGPELLIRYENEEAVDDSQLPKDRFSAERLKGVDSTLKIQPAELGDSAVYLCASSSGGYYNSPLHFGNGTRLTVT.

The chain couples TRBV6-1 to TRBJ1-4; 12 nucleotides align to TRBD1. CDR3 length equals 15 residues. The ends lost 6 bases at V and 10 bases at J; junction bases unmatched: 9. CDR1 MNHNS and CDR2 SASEGT come from the germline V gene. CDR3 in amino acids: CASSPPGTGGGKLFF. For the CDR3, the DNA is TGTGCCAGCAGCCCCCCAGGGACAGGGGGCGGAAAACTGTTTTTT.

This clone was seen more than once but under ten times. This chain connects TRBV6-5 to TRBJ1-2; tentatively, D is TRBD1 (5 bases). Trimming removed 8 bases at V and 4 bases at J, with 14 bases between. CDR1 and CDR2 (germline): MNHEY, SVGAGI. The CDR3 spans 13 residues. CDR3 in DNA: TGTGCCAGCCGGGACCCAGAGAGCTATGGCTACACCTTC. Translation gives CASRDPESYGYTF.

The CDR3 DNA reads as TGTGCCAGCAGTGAAGCGCGAGGTGAAGCTTTCTTT. This encodes CASSEARGEAFF. V gene TRBV6-1 combines with J gene TRBJ1-1; unclear D gene. CDR3 length equals 12 residues. Germline V gene data show CDR1 as MNHNS and CDR2 as SASEGT. With 0 bases removed from V and 7 bases from J, the gap between germline ends came to 6 bases.

The chain recombines TRBV5-1 with TRBJ2-5; D remains unclear. Germline V gene lookup returns CDR1 SGHRS and CDR2 YFSETQ. Trimming left V 4 bases short and J 2 bases short, with 9 bases between. The CDR3 contains 13 residues. The CDR3: CASSTGRQETQYF. CDR3 sequence (DNA): TGCGCCAGCAGCACCGGACGGCAAGAGACCCAGTACTTC.

CDR3 residues: CASSEEAGGRGELFF. Written as DNA, the CDR3 is TGTGCCAGCAGTGAAGAGGCGGGGGGGCGCGGGGAGCTGTTTTTT. V gene TRBV2 combines with J gene TRBJ2-2; TRBD2 matches at 9 bases. V lost 1 base to trimming and J lost 7 bases; unmatched junction nucleotides: 4. The CDR3 is made up of 15 amino acids. CDR1 is SNHLY and CDR2 is FYNNEI in the germline V gene.

The J gene is TRBJ1-2, the V gene TRBV19; D gene ambiguous. Germline CDR1 reads LNHDA; CDR2 reads SQIVND (reference sequence). Trimming cost V 6 bases and J 8 bases, with 19 bases left between them. The CDR3 consists of 14 residues. The CDR3 DNA reads TGTGCCAGTAGGGGAAAAGACCCGGCCCTGGGCTACACCTTC. Amino acid sequence: CASRGKDPALGYTF.

On this clone itself: This could be a read error, since a much larger clone is one nucleotide away. This chain links TRBV7-2 with TRBJ2-2; possibly TRBD1 for D (5 bases). V dropped 1 base and J dropped 7 bases, with 7 bases sitting between them. The CDR3 consists of 13 residues. Germline-derived CDR1 and CDR2 are SGHTA and FQGNSA. CDR3 sequence (DNA): TGTGCCAGCAGCTTAGGGGGCATCGGGGAGCTGTTTTTT. Translation gives CASSLGGIGELFF. Looking up the rest from reference TRBV7-2 and TRBJ2-2 gives the full variable domain: GAGVSQSPSNKVTEKGKDVELRCDPISGHTALYWYRQSLGQGLEFLIYFQGNSAPDKSGLPSDRFSAERTGGSVSTLTIQRTQQEDSAVYLCASSLGGIGELFFGEGSRLTVL.

This chain joins TRBV29-1 and TRBJ2-7; 12 bases fit TRBD2. Germline V gene sequence: CDR1 SQVTM, CDR2 ANQGSEA. The CDR3 is 14 amino acids. After removal of 2 bases from V and 7 bases from J, the junction contained 6 bases not matched to a gene. CDR3 in DNA: TGCAGCGTTGAATTAGCTCTAGCGGGGGGGGAGCAGTACTTC. It specifies CSVELALAGGEQYF.

The chain employs TRBV19 and TRBJ2-7, with D perhaps TRBD1 (6 bases). Germline CDR1 LNHDA, CDR2 SQIVND (reference sequence). The length of the CDR3 is 14 residues. The germline V and J ends were trimmed by 3 bases and 4 bases, with 13 bases remaining between them. Here the CDR3 DNA reads TGTGCCAGTAGTATTAGTGGGACACAATACGAGCAGTACTTC. As protein: CASSISGTQYEQYF.

This chain joins TRBV9 and TRBJ2-2; D not certain. This CDR3 region has 14 residues. Germline loops: CDR1 SGDLS, CDR2 YYNGEE. V was trimmed by 3 bases and J by 1 base, leaving 7 bases between them. The CDR3: CASSANKNTGELFF. The CDR3 nucleotides read TGTGCCAGCAGCGCTAACAAGAACACCGGGGAGCTGTTTTTT.

The chain carries TRBV6-5 and TRBJ2-7, with 10 bases matching TRBD1. The junction had 7 bases not matched to a gene; V was cut back by 5 bases and J by 3 bases. Germline CDR1 MNHEY, CDR2 SVGAGI. This CDR3 is built from 15 residues. The CDR3 sequence: CASSPPGQGRYEQYF. The CDR3 region has the DNA TGTGCCAGCAGTCCCCCGGGACAGGGGCGCTACGAGCAGTACTTC.

The chain links TRBV5-4 to TRBJ2-5, with 10 bases matching TRBD1. Germline loops: CDR1 SGHNT, CDR2 YYREEE (reference sequence). CDR3 size: 15 residues. V lost 4 bases to trimming and J lost 5 bases; unmatched junction nucleotides: 8. The CDR3 DNA reads TGTGCCAGCAGCCGGGACAGGGGTTCCAGGGAGACCCAGTACTTC. Translated: CASSRDRGSRETQYF.